These 20 T cell receptor beta chains came from one sample sequenced in a study of post-analysis software for immune sequencing data (dated by TCRdb to the mid-2010s). The full study reports these points: Patients showed significantly higher frequencies than controls for roughly five TRBV segments, among them TRBV5-6, TRBV5-1 and TRBV20-1.

For these receptors, no antigen is known. Libraries were prepared through PCR. Sequencing instrument: Illumina HiSeq 2500. To reduce PCR and sequencing biases, unique molecular identifiers were built into the TCR beta cDNA libraries. TCRdb reworked the public reads: Q25 trimming with fastp, MiXCR clone assembly, productive beta chains retained. Rows matching on CDR3 protein sequence are summarized as one entry with the most common DNA and genes. Present in this sample are 550,000 to 700,000 distinct CDR3 sequences, 44% of which were seen just once. The ten largest clonotypes hold around 1.7% of the sample. Sequencing was done on a sample of blood. These receptors originate from a girl between 5 and 17 years old with multiple sclerosis.

The chain uses TRBV29-1 and TRBJ2-7; D not resolved. The CDR3 has 13 residues. Germline CDR1 SQVTM, CDR2 ANQGSEA. V was cut by 7 bases and J by 0 bases, with 13 bases left in between. The CDR3 DNA sequence: TGCAGCGGCCTCATCACAGCCTCCTACGAGCAGTACTTC. Translated: CSGLITASYEQYF.

This clonotype was counted between two and nine times. CDR3 sequence (DNA): TGTGCCAGCGGATGGGGGACAGAAAACATTCAGTACTTC. As protein: CASGWGTENIQYF. The rearrangement uses TRBV7-2 and TRBJ2-4; 7 positions match TRBD1. Per germline, CDR1 SGHTA and CDR2 FQGNSA. Trimming removed 8 bases from V and 5 bases from J; junction bases left unmatched: 6. The CDR3 spans 13 residues.

J is TRBJ2-7 and V is TRBV20-1; D is undetermined. V lost 3 bases to trimming and J lost 3 bases, with 18 bases between them. From germline, CDR1 is DFQATT and CDR2 SNEGSKA (reference sequence). CDR3 length equals 15 residues. CDR3 in DNA: TGCAGTGCTAGGCCCTCGACGGCCTCTTTCTACGAGCAGTACTTC. Translated, it gives CSARPSTASFYEQYF.

The table lists this clonotype with a few counts. This chain links TRBV6-5 with TRBJ1-2; D is unclear. V lost 6 bases to trimming and J lost 1 base, with 9 bases between them. This CDR3 has 13 amino acids. The germline V gene encodes CDR1 MNHEY and CDR2 SVGAGI. DNA for the CDR3: TGTGCCAGCAGCCCCTCGAATAACTATGGCTACACCTTC. Encoded protein: CASSPSNNYGYTF.

This chain connects TRBV2 to TRBJ2-1; 10 positions agree with TRBD2. Germline V CDR1 and CDR2: SNHLY, FYNNEI. V trimming: 2 bases; J trimming: 14 bases; junction bases outside the gene matches: 6. The CDR3 length is 13 residues. CDR3 amino acids: CASSEMASGSKFF. CDR3 bases: TGTGCCAGCAGTGAAATGGCTAGCGGGAGTAAGTTCTTC.

The chain links TRBV5-6 to TRBJ2-7, with 7 nucleotides matching TRBD1. CDR3 length equals 15 residues. The ends lost 4 bases at V and 4 bases at J; junction bases unmatched: 11. Looked up from germline, CDR1 is SGHDT and CDR2 is YYEEEE. CDR3 nucleotide sequence: TGTGCCAGCAGCCCTGGGACAGCAACGGTTTACGAGCAGTACTTC. Translated, it gives CASSPGTATVYEQYF.

The CDR3 reads CSARNPGSGEATEQYF. As DNA, the CDR3 is TGCAGTGCTAGAAACCCCGGTAGCGGGGAAGCGACCGAGCAGTACTTC. The V call is TRBV20-1, the J call TRBJ2-7; 8 bases line up with TRBD2. The CDR3 loop spans 16 amino acids. V was pared by 2 bases and J by 6 bases, with 15 bases of the junction left unmatched. Germline V gives CDR1 DFQATT, CDR2 SNEGSKA (reference sequence).

The genes are TRBV12-3 or TRBV12-4 and TRBJ2-7; TRBD2 aligns across 11 bases. CDR3 length: 17 residues. With V trimmed by 3 bases and J by 3 bases, 10 bases remained unmatched. Written as DNA, the CDR3 is TGTGCCAGCAGTTTCCCCCCCTCACTAGCGGGAGTCTACGAGCAGTACTTC. This encodes CASSFPPSLAGVYEQYF.

The chain combines TRBV5-1 with TRBJ2-7, with 7 bases aligning to TRBD2. The germline V gene encodes CDR1 SGHRS and CDR2 YFSETQ. The V gene end was trimmed by 4 bases and the J gene end by 5 bases; junction bases not matched to a gene: 9. The CDR3 spans 14 residues. CDR3 residues: CASSARLAGNEQYF. In DNA form, the CDR3 reads TGCGCCAGCAGCGCCAGACTAGCAGGCAACGAGCAGTACTTC.

The chain's CDR3 is CSTPRVAGYYNEQFF. The CDR3 DNA sequence: TGCAGTACTCCTCGGGTAGCGGGGTATTACAATGAGCAGTTCTTC. The chain uses TRBV20-1 and TRBJ2-1, with TRBD2 matching over 8 bases. The V gene end was trimmed by 8 bases and the J gene end by 4 bases; junction bases not matched to a gene: 13. This CDR3 has 15 amino acids. Germline V lookup: CDR1 DFQATT, CDR2 SNEGSKA (reference sequence).

The sample holds a few counts of this clonotype. The genes are TRBV20-1 and TRBJ2-1, with 10 positions matching TRBD1. The CDR3 extends over 14 amino acids. V lost 4 bases, J lost 6 bases, and 6 bases stayed unmatched. The germline V gene has CDR1 DFQATT and CDR2 SNEGSKA (reference sequence). The CDR3 nucleotides read TGCAGTGCTAAAGTGGACAGGGGGGGCAATGAGCAGTTCTTC. Protein product: CSAKVDRGGNEQFF.

This chain joins TRBV25-1 and TRBJ2-3; D is ambiguous. From germline, CDR1 is MGHDK and CDR2 SYGVNS. Trimming left V 2 bases short and J 0 bases short, with 9 bases between. The CDR3 loop spans 15 amino acids. The DNA of the CDR3 is TGTGCCAGCAGTGAAGAGCTTGCTAGCACAGATACGCAGTATTTT. It yields the protein CASSEELASTDTQYF.

This clonotype was recorded at least ten times. The V and J genes are TRBV4-1 and TRBJ2-5, with unresolved D. The CDR3 totals 13 residues. Germline V CDR1 and CDR2: MGHRA, YSYEKL. Between the trimmed V and J ends, which lost 4 bases and 2 bases, there was a span of 8 bases. Here the CDR3 DNA reads TGCGCCAGCAGCCCGGGCCCTCAAGAGACCCAGTACTTC. It yields the protein CASSPGPQETQYF.

The rearrangement links TRBV6-6 to TRBJ2-7; D unclear. Germline lookup yields CDR1 MNHNY and CDR2 SVGAGI (reference sequence). Trimming took 2 bases from V and 0 from J, leaving 5 bases between them. This CDR3 is 13 amino acids long. CDR3 DNA sequence: TGTGCCAGCAGTTACAAGGGCTCCTACGAGCAGTACTTC. It specifies CASSYKGSYEQYF.

The chain carries TRBV9 and TRBJ2-3; 9 nucleotides agree with TRBD2. With V trimmed by 2 bases and J by 5 bases, 6 bases remained unmatched. Per the germline V gene, CDR1 is SGDLS and CDR2 is YYNGEE. The length of the CDR3 is 15 residues. CDR3 region: CASSVSGRAGDTQYF. In DNA form, the CDR3 reads TGTGCCAGCAGCGTTAGCGGGAGAGCAGGAGATACGCAGTATTTT.

V is TRBV4-1 and J is TRBJ2-1; TRBD2 matches 8 bases. The junction had 14 bases not matched to a gene; V was cut back by 0 bases and J by 7 bases. Germline CDR1 MGHRA, CDR2 YSYEKL. This CDR3 is built from 18 residues. The CDR3 DNA follows: TGCGCCAGCAGCCAAGAGGGTTACGGAGCGGGGGCCGGTAATGAGCAGTTCTTC. This gives the protein CASSQEGYGAGAGNEQFF.

This chain joins TRBV20-1 and TRBJ1-5, with 8 bases matching TRBD1. There are 15 residues in the CDR3. V was pared by 1 base and J by 7 bases, with 9 bases of the junction left unmatched. Germline V lookup: CDR1 DFQATT, CDR2 SNEGSKA (reference sequence). CDR3 coding DNA: TGCAGTGCTAGAGCTCCGGGACAGGCCTCCCAGCCCCAGCATTTT. The encoded protein is CSARAPGQASQPQHF.

The rearrangement joins TRBV7-7 to TRBJ2-1, with 9 positions matching TRBD2. CDR1 and CDR2 (germline): SSHAT, FNYEAQ (reference sequence). The CDR3 totals 14 residues. J lost 8 bases, V lost 3 bases, and 5 bases had no gene match. This CDR3 reads CASSLGGGAYEQFF. Written as DNA, the CDR3 is TGTGCCAGCAGCTTGGGCGGGGGGGCCTATGAGCAGTTCTTC.

The genes are TRBV25-1 and TRBJ1-2, with TRBD1 as a possible D gene (5 bases). In germline, CDR1 is MGHDK, CDR2 SYGVNS. The CDR3 length is 13 residues. Trimming stripped 5 bases from V and 4 bases from J, with 11 bases between. Here the CDR3 reads CASSNQGLYGYTF. The DNA for the CDR3 is TGTGCCAGCAGTAATCAGGGCCTCTATGGCTACACCTTC.

In this sample, this clonotype turned up many times. The junction shows a germline mismatch at one end, possibly a read error. This sequence joins TRBV5-1 and TRBJ2-5, with TRBD1 matching over 7 bases. Germline V gene lookup returns CDR1 SGHRS and CDR2 YFSETQ. This CDR3 contains 14 residues. This CDR3 reads CASSLGQGVETQYF. CDR3 nucleotide sequence: TGTGCCAGCAGTTTAGGGCAGGGGGTGGAGACCCAGTACTTC.